These T cell receptor beta chains were read from a single sample in a study of read filtering for tumor transcriptome and immune sequencing. TCRdb itself ran the reads through MiXCR, one entry per CDR3 protein. This sample has about 37,000 distinct CDR3 sequences; 12% to 15% occur once, and the top ten carry around 37%. The sequencing input was a population of CD138-negative cells sorted from bone marrow. These receptors were obtained from a donor at least 40 years old with multiple myeloma. Both conserved end residues are part of each CDR3. The order of the fields is D gene, V gene, J gene, clone size, CDR3 DNA, CDR3 protein. A D gene is named only where the DNA matches it firmly. Where a row states a size, it is once, few, many or the class of an expanded clone; other rows omit it.

d_gene: TRBD2
v_gene: TRBV20-1
j_gene: TRBJ2-7
abundance: many
CDR3nt: TGCAGTGCTATTAGCGGGAGTGGGTACGAGCAGTACTTC
CDR3aa: CSAISGSGYEQYF

d_gene: TRBD2
v_gene: TRBV6-2/TRBV6-3
j_gene: TRBJ2-2
abundance: NA
CDR3nt: TGTGCCAGCAGATGGACAGCCGGGACTAGCGGGAGGACCTACACCGGGGAGCTGTTTTTT
CDR3aa: CASRWTAGTSGRTYTGELFF

d_gene: NA
v_gene: TRBV29-1
j_gene: TRBJ2-7
abundance: many
CDR3nt: TGCAGCGTTGAAGAGTCGAGGGAAGGCGAGCAGTACTTC
CDR3aa: CSVEESREGEQYF

d_gene: NA
v_gene: TRBV19
j_gene: TRBJ2-3
abundance: many
CDR3nt: TGTGCCAGTAGTACGGGACTCACCAACACAGATACGCAGTATTTT
CDR3aa: CASSTGLTNTDTQYF

d_gene: NA
v_gene: TRBV29-1
j_gene: TRBJ2-1
abundance: many
CDR3nt: TGCAGCGTTGAGGAGGGATTTGGGCAGTTCTTC
CDR3aa: CSVEEGFGQFF

d_gene: NA
v_gene: TRBV4-3
j_gene: TRBJ2-3
abundance: few
CDR3nt: TGCGCCAGCAACCAAGATTACGGAAGCACAGATACGCAGTATTTT
CDR3aa: CASNQDYGSTDTQYF

d_gene: TRBD1
v_gene: TRBV2
j_gene: TRBJ2-5
abundance: many
CDR3nt: TGTGCCAGCAGTCTGTTACAGGGGGCTCAAGAGACCCAGTACTTC
CDR3aa: CASSLLQGAQETQYF

d_gene: NA
v_gene: TRBV12-3/TRBV12-4
j_gene: TRBJ2-5
abundance: many
CDR3nt: TGTGCCAGCAGTTTGAACCGCCAAGAGACCCAGTACTTC
CDR3aa: CASSLNRQETQYF

d_gene: TRBD2
v_gene: TRBV7-2
j_gene: TRBJ2-5
abundance: many
CDR3nt: TGTGCCAGCAGCTTAGTTACTAGCGGGAGCCCACGACAAGAGACCCAGTACTTC
CDR3aa: CASSLVTSGSPRQETQYF

d_gene: TRBD1
v_gene: TRBV28
j_gene: TRBJ2-7
abundance: many
CDR3nt: TGTGCCAGCAGTTTGGGGGGACAGGGTCTCGGCGAGCAGTACTTC
CDR3aa: CASSLGGQGLGEQYF